The 15 T cell receptor beta chains below were found in one sample sequenced in a study of cytomegalovirus exposure and HLA in healthy donors. Data came from immunoSEQ multiplex PCR; TCRdb stores just in-frame clones and leaves some out. The sample yields fewer than 120,000 clones, over 85% seen once. The specimen was PBMCs. The source is a young woman in good health and CMV-seronegative.

This clone was counted a single time. The gene calls are TRBV10-3 and TRBJ2-7, with a tentative D call TRBD2 (5 bases). The CDR3 runs to 14 residues. V dropped 6 bases and J dropped 0 bases, with 12 bases sitting between them. The germline V gene encodes CDR1 ENHRY and CDR2 SYGVKD. CDR3: CAISPTGISYEQYF. The CDR3 region has the DNA TGTGCCATCAGCCCGACCGGGATCTCCTACGAGCAGTACTTC.

The chain uses TRBV4-2 and TRBJ1-2; a weak D match, TRBD1 (6 bases). CDR1 is LGHNA and CDR2 is YNFKEQ in the germline V gene. V lost 4 bases and J lost 5, with 14 bases in between. CDR3 length: 14 amino acids. CDR3 in amino acids: CASSPPGQSYGYTF. In DNA, the CDR3 is TGTGCCAGCAGCCCTCCAGGACAGTCATATGGCTACACCTTC.

The J gene is TRBJ1-4, the V gene TRBV4-3, with 8 bases lining up with TRBD1. Germline V lookup: CDR1 LGHNA, CDR2 YSLEER. Trimming cost V 0 bases and J 5 bases; bases outside gene matches: 11. The CDR3 totals 18 residues. CDR3 DNA sequence: TGCGCCAGCAGCCAAGAGTTCAGCCAGGGGGCACAAAATGAAAAACTGTTTTTT. This codes for CASSQEFSQGAQNEKLFF.

The V and J genes are TRBV19 and TRBJ1-5, with TRBD1 identical over 7 bases. CDR1 and CDR2 from the germline V gene are LNHDA and SQIVND (reference sequence). CDR3 length: 15 residues. J was trimmed by 7 bases and V by 5 bases; bases with no gene match: 11. In nucleotides, the CDR3 is TGTGCCAGTAGTTCCGACAGGGTAGGGCGGCAGCCCCAGCATTTT. Protein sequence: CASSSDRVGRQPQHF.

This chain uses TRBV7-3 with TRBJ1-1; 9 positions match TRBD1. The V and J ends lost 5 bases and 7 bases, in that order; junction bases with no gene match: 8. Germline-derived CDR1 and CDR2 are SGHTA and FQGTGA. CDR3 length equals 14 residues. The CDR3 nucleotides are TGTGCCAGCAGCCAGGGACAGGGAATTGGTGAAGCTTTCTTT. Translation: CASSQGQGIGEAFF.

The rearrangement links TRBV6-1 to TRBJ2-7; 7 nucleotides align to TRBD1. After removal of 5 bases from V and 2 bases from J, the junction contained 6 bases not matched to a gene. Germline assignment: CDR1 MNHNS and CDR2 SASEGT. This CDR3 has 14 residues. For the CDR3, the DNA is TGTGCCAGCAGTCTATGGACAGGAGCCTACGAGCAGTACTTC. It encodes CASSLWTGAYEQYF.

The chain uses TRBV6-1 and TRBJ1-1; a weak D match, TRBD1 (5 bases). CDR1 and CDR2 from the germline V gene are MNHNS and SASEGT. This CDR3 spans 13 amino acids. V shed 3 bases and J shed 3 bases, with 8 bases lying between them. As DNA, the CDR3 is TGTGCCAGCAGTGATTTAGGGGACACTGAAGCTTTCTTT. Translation: CASSDLGDTEAFF.

This clone is a singleton in its sample. The chain uses TRBV19 and TRBJ1-2; 9 bases line up with TRBD1. There are 14 residues in the CDR3. The germline CDR1 and CDR2 sequences are LNHDA and SQIVND (reference sequence). V lost 8 bases, J lost 2 bases, and 6 bases stayed unmatched. The CDR3 DNA sequence: TGTGCCAGTTTACAGGGGGCGTCAAACTATGGCTACACCTTC. Amino acid sequence: CASLQGASNYGYTF.

This chain links TRBV5-6 with TRBJ2-1; 8 bases agree with TRBD2. The CDR3 runs 15 residues. The V segment lost 1 base and the J segment 9 bases; nucleotides outside the gene matches: 9. Germline V gene sequence: CDR1 SGHDT, CDR2 YYEEEE. CDR3 protein: CASSLRAGAGIEQFF. CDR3 nucleotide sequence: TGTGCCAGCAGCTTGAGAGCGGGAGCGGGGATTGAGCAGTTCTTC.

The V call is TRBV6-5, the J call TRBJ1-5, with 9 positions matching TRBD1. Unmatched junction bases numbered 3, after V lost 6 bases and J lost 3 bases. The germline CDR1 and CDR2 sequences are MNHEY and SVGAGI. This CDR3 comprises 14 residues. CDR3 DNA: TGTGCCAGCAGATCACAGGGGGCCAATCAGCCCCAGCATTTT. The encoded protein is CASRSQGANQPQHF.

The J gene is TRBJ1-1, the V gene TRBV30, with TRBD1 identical over 8 bases. The CDR3 spans 14 residues. CDR1 is GTSNPN, CDR2 SVGIG, per germline (reference sequence). V lost 3 bases and J lost 2; bases outside the gene matches: 5. The chain's CDR3 is CAWRAGGPNTEAFF. The CDR3 nucleotides read TGTGCCTGGAGAGCAGGGGGCCCAAACACTGAAGCTTTCTTT.

The chain joins TRBV30 to TRBJ1-2; tentative D call: TRBD1 (5 bases). The CDR3 has 13 amino acids. V lost 0 bases to trimming and J lost 0 bases, with 5 bases between them. Germline V CDR1 and CDR2: GTSNPN, SVGIG (reference sequence). Here the CDR3 DNA reads TGTGCCTGGAGTGTACAGGCTAACTATGGCTACACCTTC. It codes for CAWSVQANYGYTF.

The rearrangement uses TRBV7-6 and TRBJ2-7; D is undetermined. Germline V gene lookup returns CDR1 SGHVS and CDR2 FNYEAQ. Trimming stripped 4 bases from V and 3 bases from J, with 4 bases between. The CDR3 consists of 11 residues. The chain's CDR3 is CASSSDYEQYF. DNA for the CDR3: TGTGCCAGCAGCTCAGACTACGAGCAGTACTTC.

The chain is built from TRBV28 and TRBJ1-2; no definite D call. The CDR3 is 14 amino acids. Trimming pared 6 bases from V and 6 bases from J, leaving 17 bases between. Germline CDR1 MDHEN, CDR2 SYDVKM. CDR3 in amino acids: CASSSSRTGNGYTF. The CDR3 bases are TGTGCCAGCAGCTCTTCGAGGACGGGGAATGGCTACACCTTC.

This rearrangement joins TRBV4-1 to TRBJ2-7; TRBD2 aligns across 9 bases. J gave up 1 base and V 0 bases, and 10 bases lay outside the gene matches. Germline CDR1 and CDR2: MGHRA and YSYEKL. The CDR3 is 18 residues long. The CDR3 coding sequence is TGCGCCAGCAGCCAAGAGGCGGTAATTCTAGCGGGGTCCTACGAGCAGTACTTC. Translated: CASSQEAVILAGSYEQYF.